Listed here is a single T cell receptor (beta chain). The data were produced by immunoSEQ multiplex PCR, yet TCRdb's version contains in-frame clones alone and is incomplete. The repertoire holds roughly 220,000 clones, with 80% to 90% as singletons. In germline, CDR1 is MNHEY, CDR2 SVGAGI. The CDR3 covers 12 residues. V lost 9 bases, J lost 4 bases, and 3 bases stayed unmatched. This record belongs to a study of blood T cell repertoires in COVID-19. The sequence was obtained from a woman under 30 in a cohort exposed to, infected with or recovered from COVID-19 (not recorded which). What was sequenced was PBMCs or T cells enriched from blood (not recorded which). The V gene is TRBV6-5, the J gene TRBJ1-2, with 9 bases aligning to TRBD1. The CDR3: CASGQGSYGYTF. The CDR3, as DNA: TGTGCCAGTGGACAGGGGAGCTATGGCTACACCTTC.